This T cell receptor beta chain was sequenced during a study of Ad26.COV2.S vaccination and SARS-CoV-2 variants. About the research overall: By the intramuscular route, Ad26.COV2.S was given once, or twice 56 days apart. Study-level points and caveats: Substantial post-vaccination breadth of spike-specific CD8+ and CD4+ T cell responses was reported. Non-spike TCR breadth showed similarity between vaccine and placebo recipients.

The method was immunoSEQ multiplex PCR; TCRdb's version includes in-frame clones alone and lacks a portion of them. The repertoire holds 300,000 to 350,000 clones, with approximately 86% as singletons. Treatment reported: 15 to 20 received Ad26.COV2.S at low or high dose, single or two shots; about 5 received placebo; per-sample allocation not given. The samples were gathered on day 63 after the first injection of vaccine or placebo. A word on this clone: Its target is unknown.

This CDR3 contains 14 residues. V lost 8 bases and J 7 bases, leaving 20 bases between the germline ends. Germline V gene lookup returns CDR1 SGHVS and CDR2 FNYEAQ. V usage is TRBV7-6 and J usage is TRBJ1-2; D is possibly TRBD1 (6 bases). This sequence originates from a person aged 18-60 years who received the Ad26.COV2.S COVID-19 vaccine or a placebo. Specimen: peripheral blood, collected in a trial of Ad26.COV2.S vaccine versus placebo. The CDR3: CASGGGGRGLGYTF. DNA of the CDR3: TGTGCCAGCGGCGGCGGCGGCAGGGGCCTTGGCTACACCTTC.